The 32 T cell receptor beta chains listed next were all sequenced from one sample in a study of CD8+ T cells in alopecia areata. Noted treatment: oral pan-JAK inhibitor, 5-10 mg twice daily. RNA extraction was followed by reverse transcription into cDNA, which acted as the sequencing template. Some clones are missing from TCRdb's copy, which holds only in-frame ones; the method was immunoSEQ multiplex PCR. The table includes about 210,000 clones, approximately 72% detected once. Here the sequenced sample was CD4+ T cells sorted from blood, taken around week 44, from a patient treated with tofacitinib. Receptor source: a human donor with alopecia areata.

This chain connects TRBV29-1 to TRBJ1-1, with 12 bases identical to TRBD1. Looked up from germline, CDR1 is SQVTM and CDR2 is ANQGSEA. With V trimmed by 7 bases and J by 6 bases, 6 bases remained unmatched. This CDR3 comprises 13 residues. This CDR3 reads CSATGTGGPEAFF. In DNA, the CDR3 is TGCAGCGCTACCGGGACAGGGGGCCCTGAAGCTTTCTTT.

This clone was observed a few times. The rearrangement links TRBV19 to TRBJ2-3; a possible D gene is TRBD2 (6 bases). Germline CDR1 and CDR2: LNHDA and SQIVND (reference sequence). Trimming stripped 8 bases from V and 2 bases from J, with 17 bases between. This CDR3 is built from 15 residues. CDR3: CASSQTGGLTDTQYF. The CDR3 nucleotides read TGTGCCAGTTCTCAGACCGGGGGACTCACAGATACGCAGTATTTT.

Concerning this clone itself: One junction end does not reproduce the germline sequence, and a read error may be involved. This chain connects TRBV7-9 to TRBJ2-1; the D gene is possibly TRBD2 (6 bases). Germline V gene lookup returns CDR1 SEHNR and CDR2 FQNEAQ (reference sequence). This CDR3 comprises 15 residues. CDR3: CASSLGTSSHNEQFF. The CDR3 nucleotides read TGTGCCAGCAGCTTAGGAACTAGCTCCCACAATGAGCAGTTCTTC.

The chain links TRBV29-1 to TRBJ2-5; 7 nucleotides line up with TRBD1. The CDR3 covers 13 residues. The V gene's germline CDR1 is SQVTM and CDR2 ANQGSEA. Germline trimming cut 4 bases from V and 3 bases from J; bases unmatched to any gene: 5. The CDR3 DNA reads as TGCAGCGTTGGCCGACAGGGAGAAGAGACCCAGTACTTC. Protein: CSVGRQGEETQYF.

DNA for the CDR3: TGTGCCTGGCTCCAAAAGGACGAGCAGTACTTC. It specifies CAWLQKDEQYF. This sequence joins TRBV30 and TRBJ2-7; D gene uncertain. The V gene lost 5 bases and the J gene lost 5 bases, with 10 bases spanning the gap. This CDR3 region has 11 residues. Germline values: CDR1 GTSNPN, CDR2 SVGIG (reference sequence).

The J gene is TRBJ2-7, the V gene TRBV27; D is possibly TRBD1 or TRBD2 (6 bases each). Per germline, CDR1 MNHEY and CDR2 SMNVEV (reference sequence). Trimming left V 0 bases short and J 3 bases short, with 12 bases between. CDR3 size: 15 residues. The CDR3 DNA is TGTGCCAGCAGTTTATCCTTCGGAGGGGGCTACGAGCAGTACTTC. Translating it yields CASSLSFGGGYEQYF.

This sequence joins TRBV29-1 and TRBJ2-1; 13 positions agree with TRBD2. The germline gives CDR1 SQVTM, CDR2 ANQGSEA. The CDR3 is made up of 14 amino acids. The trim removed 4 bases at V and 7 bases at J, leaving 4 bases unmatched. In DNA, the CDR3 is TGCAGCGTTGTGATACTAGCGGGGGGGAATGAGCAGTTCTTC. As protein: CSVVILAGGNEQFF.

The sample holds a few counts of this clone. CDR3 region: CASSLFSSGGGIGQFF. In nucleotides, the CDR3 is TGTGCCAGCAGTTTATTTTCTAGCGGGGGAGGGATAGGGCAGTTCTTC. J is TRBJ2-1 and V is TRBV27, with 10 bases lining up with TRBD2. Germline CDR1 is MNHEY and CDR2 is SMNVEV (reference sequence). The CDR3 runs to 16 residues. V dropped 1 base and J dropped 12; count of bases not matched to a gene: 12.

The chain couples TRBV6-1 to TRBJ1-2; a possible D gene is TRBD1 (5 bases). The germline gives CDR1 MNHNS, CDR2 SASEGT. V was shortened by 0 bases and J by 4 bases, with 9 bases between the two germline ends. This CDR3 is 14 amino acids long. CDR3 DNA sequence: TGTGCCAGCAGTGAAGCGGCAGGGTTCTATGGCTACACCTTC. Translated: CASSEAAGFYGYTF.

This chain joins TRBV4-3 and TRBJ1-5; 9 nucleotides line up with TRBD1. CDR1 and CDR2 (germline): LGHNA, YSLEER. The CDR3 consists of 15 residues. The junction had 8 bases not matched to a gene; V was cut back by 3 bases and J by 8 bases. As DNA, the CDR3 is TGCGCCAGCAGCCAGGAAGGGACAGGGAGGGAGCCCCAGCATTTT. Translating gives CASSQEGTGREPQHF.

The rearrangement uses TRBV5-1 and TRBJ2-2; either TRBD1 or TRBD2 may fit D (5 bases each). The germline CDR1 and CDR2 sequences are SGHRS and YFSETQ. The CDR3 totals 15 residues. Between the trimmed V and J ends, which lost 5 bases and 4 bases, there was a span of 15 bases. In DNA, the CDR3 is TGCGCCAGCAGTCGGGGAGACAGCCTCACCGGGGAGCTGTTTTTT. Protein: CASSRGDSLTGELFF.

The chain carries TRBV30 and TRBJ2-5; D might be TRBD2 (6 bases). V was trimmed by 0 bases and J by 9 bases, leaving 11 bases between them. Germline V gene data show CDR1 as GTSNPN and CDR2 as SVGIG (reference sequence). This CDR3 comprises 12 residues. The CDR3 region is CAWSVPGTPQYF. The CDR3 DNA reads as TGTGCCTGGAGTGTCCCGGGGACTCCCCAGTACTTC. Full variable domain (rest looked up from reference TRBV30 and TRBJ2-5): SQTIHQWPATLVQPVGSPLSLECTVEGTSNPNLYWYRQAAGRGLQLLFYSVGIGQISSEVPQNLSASRPQDRQFILSSKKLLLSDSGFYLCAWSVPGTPQYFGPGTRLLVL.

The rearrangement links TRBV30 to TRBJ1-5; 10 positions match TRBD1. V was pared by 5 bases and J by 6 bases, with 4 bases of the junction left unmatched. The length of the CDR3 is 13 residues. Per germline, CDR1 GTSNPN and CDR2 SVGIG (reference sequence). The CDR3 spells CAWGQGVGQPQHF. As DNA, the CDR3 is TGTGCCTGGGGACAGGGGGTCGGTCAGCCCCAGCATTTT.

The CDR3 sequence: CAWSPPPRGAKNIQYF. The CDR3 DNA is TGTGCCTGGAGTCCACCACCCCGTGGAGCCAAAAACATTCAGTACTTC. The V call is TRBV30, the J call TRBJ2-4; D gene unclear. Germline V gene data show CDR1 as GTSNPN and CDR2 as SVGIG (reference sequence). Trimming cost V 2 bases and J 0 bases, with 14 bases left between them. The CDR3 runs 16 residues.

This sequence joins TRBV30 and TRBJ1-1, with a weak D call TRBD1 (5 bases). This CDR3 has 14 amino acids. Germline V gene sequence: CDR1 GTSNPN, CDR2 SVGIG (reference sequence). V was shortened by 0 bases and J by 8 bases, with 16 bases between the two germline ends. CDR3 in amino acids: CAWSVLQGRREAFF. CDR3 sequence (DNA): TGTGCCTGGAGTGTATTGCAGGGTAGGAGGGAAGCTTTCTTT.

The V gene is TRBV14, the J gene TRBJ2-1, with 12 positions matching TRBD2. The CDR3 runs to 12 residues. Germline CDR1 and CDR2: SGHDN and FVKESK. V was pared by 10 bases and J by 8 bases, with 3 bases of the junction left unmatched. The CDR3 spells CATGLAGHEQFF. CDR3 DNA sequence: TGTGCCACCGGACTAGCGGGGCATGAGCAGTTCTTC.

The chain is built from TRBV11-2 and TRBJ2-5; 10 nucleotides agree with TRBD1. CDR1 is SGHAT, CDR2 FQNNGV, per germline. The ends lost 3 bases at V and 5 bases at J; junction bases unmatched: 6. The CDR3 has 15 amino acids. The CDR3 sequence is CASSFPGQGGETQYF. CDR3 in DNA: TGTGCCAGCAGCTTCCCCGGACAGGGGGGCGAGACCCAGTACTTC.

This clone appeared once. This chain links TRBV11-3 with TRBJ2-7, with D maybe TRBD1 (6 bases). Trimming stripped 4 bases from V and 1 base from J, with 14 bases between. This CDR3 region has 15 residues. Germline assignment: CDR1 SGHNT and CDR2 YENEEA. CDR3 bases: TGTGCCAGCAGCTCTTCCGCAGGGGTTTCCTACGAGCAGTACTTC. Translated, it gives CASSSSAGVSYEQYF.

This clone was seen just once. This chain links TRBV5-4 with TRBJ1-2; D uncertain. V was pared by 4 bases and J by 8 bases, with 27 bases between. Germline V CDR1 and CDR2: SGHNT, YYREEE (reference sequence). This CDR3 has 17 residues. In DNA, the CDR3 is TGTGCCAGCAGCCCCCGGGGTGAAATACCCACGGGATTAGGCTACACCTTC. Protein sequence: CASSPRGEIPTGLGYTF.

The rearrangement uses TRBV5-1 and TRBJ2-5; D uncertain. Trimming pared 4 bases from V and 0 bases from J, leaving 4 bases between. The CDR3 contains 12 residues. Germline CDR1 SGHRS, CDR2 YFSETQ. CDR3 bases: TGCGCCAGCAGCAGAAACCAAGAGACCCAGTACTTC. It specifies CASSRNQETQYF.

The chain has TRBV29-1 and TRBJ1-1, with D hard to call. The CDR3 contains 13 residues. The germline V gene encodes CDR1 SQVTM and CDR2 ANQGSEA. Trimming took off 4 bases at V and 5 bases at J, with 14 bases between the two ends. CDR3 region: CSVAISEWTEAFF. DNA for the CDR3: TGCAGCGTTGCTATCTCTGAGTGGACTGAAGCTTTCTTT.

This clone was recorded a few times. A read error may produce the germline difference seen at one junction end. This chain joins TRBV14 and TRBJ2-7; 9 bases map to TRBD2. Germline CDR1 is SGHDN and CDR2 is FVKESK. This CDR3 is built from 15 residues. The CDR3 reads CASSQERLAEAERYF. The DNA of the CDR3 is TGTGCCAGCAGCCAAGAACGACTAGCGGAAGCGGAGCGGTACTTC. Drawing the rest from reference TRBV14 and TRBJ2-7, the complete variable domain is EAGVTQFPSHSVIEKGQTVTLRCDPISGHDNLYWYRRVMGKEIKFLLHFVKESKQDESGMPNNRFLAERTGGTYSTLKVQPAELEDSGVYFCASSQERLAEAERYFGPGTRLTVT.

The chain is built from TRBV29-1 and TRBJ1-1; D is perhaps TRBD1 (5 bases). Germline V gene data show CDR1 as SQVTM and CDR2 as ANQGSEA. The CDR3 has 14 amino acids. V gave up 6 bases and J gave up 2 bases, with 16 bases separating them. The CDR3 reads CSVSPRQSNTEAFF. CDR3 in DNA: TGCAGCGTCTCCCCTCGACAGTCAAACACTGAAGCTTTCTTT.

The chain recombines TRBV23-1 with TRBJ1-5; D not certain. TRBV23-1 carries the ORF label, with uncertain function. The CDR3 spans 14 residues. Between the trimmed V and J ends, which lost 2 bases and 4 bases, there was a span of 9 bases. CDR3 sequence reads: CASSQIFRNQPQHF. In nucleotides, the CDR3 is TGCGCCAGCAGTCAAATTTTCAGGAATCAGCCCCAGCATTTT.

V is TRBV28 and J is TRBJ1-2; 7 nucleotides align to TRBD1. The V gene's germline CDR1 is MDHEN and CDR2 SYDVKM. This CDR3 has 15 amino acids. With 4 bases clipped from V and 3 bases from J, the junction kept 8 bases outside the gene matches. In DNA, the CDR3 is TGTGCCAGCAGTTCCCAGACAGGGAACGACTATGGCTACACCTTC. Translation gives CASSSQTGNDYGYTF.

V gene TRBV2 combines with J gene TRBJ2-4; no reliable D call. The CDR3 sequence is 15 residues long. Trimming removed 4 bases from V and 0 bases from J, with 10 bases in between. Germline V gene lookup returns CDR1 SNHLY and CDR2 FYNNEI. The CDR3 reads CASSAFSGAKNIQYF. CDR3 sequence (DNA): TGTGCCAGCAGTGCGTTTTCGGGAGCCAAAAACATTCAGTACTTC. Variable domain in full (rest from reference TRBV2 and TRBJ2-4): EPEVTQTPSHQVTQMGQEVILRCVPISNHLYFYWYRQILGQKVEFLVSFYNNEISEKSEIFDDQFSVERPDGSNFTLKIRSTKLEDSAMYFCASSAFSGAKNIQYFGAGTRLSVL.

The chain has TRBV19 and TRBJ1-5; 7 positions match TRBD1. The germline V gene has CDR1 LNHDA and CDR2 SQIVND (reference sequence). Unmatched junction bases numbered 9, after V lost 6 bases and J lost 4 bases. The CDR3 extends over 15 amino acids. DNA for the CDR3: TGTGCCAGTAGGATCTCGGGGACAGATAATCAGCCCCAGCATTTT. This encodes CASRISGTDNQPQHF.

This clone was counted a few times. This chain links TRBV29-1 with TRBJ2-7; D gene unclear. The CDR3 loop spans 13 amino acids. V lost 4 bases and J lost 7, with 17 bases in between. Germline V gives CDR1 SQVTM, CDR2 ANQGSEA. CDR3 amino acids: CSVGAMGYGEQYF. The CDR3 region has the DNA TGCAGCGTTGGAGCTATGGGTTACGGTGAGCAGTACTTC.

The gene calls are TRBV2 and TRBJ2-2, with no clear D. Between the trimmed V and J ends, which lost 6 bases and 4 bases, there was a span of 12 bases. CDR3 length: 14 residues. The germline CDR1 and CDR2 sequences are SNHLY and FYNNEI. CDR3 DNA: TGTGCCAGCAGAGCCCAACCCCGCACCGGGGAGCTGTTTTTT. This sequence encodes CASRAQPRTGELFF.

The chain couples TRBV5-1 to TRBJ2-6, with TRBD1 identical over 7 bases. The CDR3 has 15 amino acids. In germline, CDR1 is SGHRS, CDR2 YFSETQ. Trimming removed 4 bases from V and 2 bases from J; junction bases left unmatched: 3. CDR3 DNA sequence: TGCGCCAGCAGCCGTACAGGGGCTGGGGCCAACGTCCTGACTTTC. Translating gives CASSRTGAGANVLTF.

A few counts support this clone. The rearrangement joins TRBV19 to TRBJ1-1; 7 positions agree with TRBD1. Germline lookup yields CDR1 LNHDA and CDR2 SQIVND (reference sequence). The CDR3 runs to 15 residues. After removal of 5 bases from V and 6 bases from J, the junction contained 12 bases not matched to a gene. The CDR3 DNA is TGTGCCAGTAGTTTACGACAGGGACGGCTTCCTGAAGCTTTCTTT. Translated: CASSLRQGRLPEAFF.

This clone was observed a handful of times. The CDR3 nucleotides read TGTGCCAGCAGCTTAGCCAGGGGAGGGACTACTTCTAGTGATGAGCAGTTCTTC. This encodes CASSLARGGTTSSDEQFF. The chain recombines TRBV7-9 with TRBJ2-1; perhaps TRBD2 as D (7 bases). Between the trimmed V and J ends, which lost 0 bases and 8 bases, there was a span of 23 bases. The CDR3 spans 18 residues. CDR1 and CDR2 (germline): SEHNR, FQNEAQ (reference sequence).